Sequencing of this T cell receptor beta chain was carried out in a study of Ad26.COV2.S vaccination and SARS-CoV-2 variants. About the study: Once or twice, 56 days apart, Ad26.COV2.S was delivered intramuscularly. Overall study results and limits: Post-vaccination breadth of spike-specific CD8+ and CD4+ T cell responses was reportedly substantial.

A word on this clone: The antigen is undetermined.

The sample's treatment: roughly 20 received Ad26.COV2.S at low or high dose, single or two shots; 5 received placebo; per-sample allocation not given. Day 63 after the first injection of vaccine or placebo was the sampling time. Wuhan-strain spike was delivered by a replication-incompetent Ad26 vector. Clones were read by immunoSEQ multiplex PCR, and TCRdb kept only the in-frame ones, dropping some. Of a few hundred thousand clones listed, around nine tenths are singletons. The CDR3 runs to 14 residues. CDR1 is SGDLS and CDR2 is YYNGEE in the germline V gene. After removal of 5 bases from V and 9 bases from J, the junction contained 6 bases not matched to a gene.

This TCR was recovered from a person between 18 and 65 years old who received the Ad26.COV2.S COVID-19 vaccine or a placebo. The specimen was peripheral blood, collected in a trial of Ad26.COV2.S vaccine versus placebo. This chain links TRBV9 with TRBJ2-1; 12 nucleotides line up with TRBD2. CDR3 protein: CASSLAGGLLEQFF. CDR3 DNA sequence: TGTGCCAGCAGTCTAGCGGGGGGGCTTCTTGAGCAGTTCTTC.